These 22 T cell receptor beta chains were all obtained from the same sample, sequenced in a study of T-cell memory formation after mild COVID-19. MiXCR was run by TCRdb on the 5' RACE reads, yielding one entry per CDR3 protein. This table holds roughly 350,000 distinct CDR3 sequences, around 30% found once. The sequenced sample was PBMCs or a T cell subset sorted from them (not recorded which). Receptors originate from an adult woman who had mild COVID-19 (a few samples of this study predate the infection). Cell type and time point are not known.

This clonotype was counted a few times. The V and J genes are TRBV10-3 and TRBJ2-7, with TRBD2 matching 13 bases. CDR3 size: 13 residues. V lost 11 bases to trimming and J lost 6 bases; unmatched junction nucleotides: 7. Germline V gives CDR1 ENHRY, CDR2 SYGVKD. The CDR3 reads CAATSGRFGEQYF. In nucleotides, the CDR3 is TGTGCCGCGACTAGCGGGAGGTTTGGCGAGCAGTACTTC.

This clonotype was detected only a few times. This rearrangement joins TRBV5-1 to TRBJ2-2; 8 bases match TRBD1. V gave up 4 bases and J gave up 3 bases; unmatched junction bases: 8. Germline V gives CDR1 SGHRS, CDR2 YFSETQ. This CDR3 has 16 residues. CDR3: CASSNYQGADTGELFF. The CDR3 nucleotides read TGCGCCAGCAGCAACTACCAGGGGGCGGACACCGGGGAGCTGTTTTTT.

This clonotype was seen more than once but under ten times. The chain combines TRBV29-1 with TRBJ2-7; D gene unclear. Trimming took 7 bases from V and 7 from J, leaving 17 bases between them. The CDR3 is 12 amino acids. Germline lookup yields CDR1 SQVTM and CDR2 ANQGSEA. CDR3 coding DNA: TGCAGCGCCGTGGGCTGGGGTGGAGAGCAGTACTTC. Translating gives CSAVGWGGEQYF.

The rearrangement uses TRBV5-1 and TRBJ1-2; D is possibly TRBD1 (6 bases). The CDR3 is made up of 13 amino acids. The V and J ends lost 4 bases and 7 bases respectively, with 14 bases between them. CDR1 is SGHRS and CDR2 is YFSETQ in the germline V gene. CDR3 DNA sequence: TGCGCCAGCAGCGCATCTACAGGGTTTGGCTACACCTTC. Its translation is CASSASTGFGYTF.

In this sample, this clonotype turned up a few times. The V call is TRBV4-1, the J call TRBJ2-5; possibly TRBD2 for D (5 bases). From germline, CDR1 is MGHRA and CDR2 YSYEKL. This CDR3 has 17 residues. With 3 bases removed from V and 0 bases from J, the gap between germline ends came to 17 bases. DNA for the CDR3: TGCGCCAGCAGCCATGACTCTAGCTCACAGTACCAAGAGACCCAGTACTTC. Encoded protein: CASSHDSSSQYQETQYF.

This clonotype was counted between two and nine times. The rearrangement uses TRBV9 and TRBJ2-3; unclear D gene. V lost 4 bases and J 0 bases, leaving 12 bases between the germline ends. Germline values: CDR1 SGDLS, CDR2 YYNGEE. CDR3 length equals 15 residues. CDR3 coding DNA: TGTGCCAGCAGCCCCGCAAGGGTTAGCACAGATACGCAGTATTTT. It yields the protein CASSPARVSTDTQYF.

The rearrangement joins TRBV20-1 to TRBJ2-7; 8 nucleotides line up with TRBD1. Trimming removed 5 bases from V and 1 base from J; junction bases left unmatched: 10. This CDR3 comprises 15 residues. Germline V CDR1 and CDR2: DFQATT, SNEGSKA (reference sequence). The CDR3 here is CSASNTGGTSYEQYF. The CDR3 nucleotides are TGCAGTGCTTCGAATACAGGGGGTACATCCTACGAGCAGTACTTC.

The CDR3 spells CSASLGQPTEFVLHF. The CDR3 DNA follows: TGCAGTGCTAGTCTCGGGCAGCCCACTGAGTTTGTCCTCCACTTT. The rearrangement joins TRBV20-1 to TRBJ1-6; D unclear. Between the trimmed V and J ends, which lost 3 bases and 15 bases, there was a span of 24 bases. The CDR3 consists of 15 residues. Germline V gives CDR1 DFQATT, CDR2 SNEGSKA (reference sequence).

The CDR3 sequence is CASSPGTSFYEQYF. CDR3 nucleotides: TGTGCCAGCAGCCCCGGGACATCTTTCTACGAGCAGTACTTC. The rearrangement links TRBV12-3 or TRBV12-4 to TRBJ2-7, with a weak D call TRBD1 (6 bases). The CDR3 spans 14 residues. V lost 6 bases and J lost 3, with 15 bases in between.

This chain uses TRBV9 with TRBJ2-7; D not resolved. The V gene lost 0 bases and the J gene lost 7 bases, with 14 bases spanning the gap. This CDR3 contains 14 residues. Germline lookup yields CDR1 SGDLS and CDR2 YYNGEE. CDR3 sequence: CASSVGDSPWEQYF. The CDR3 DNA follows: TGTGCCAGCAGCGTAGGTGACTCCCCGTGGGAGCAGTACTTC.

This clonotype has just a few counts. The chain uses TRBV6-2 or TRBV6-3 and TRBJ2-2; D possibly corresponds to TRBD2 (6 bases). There are 14 residues in the CDR3. V lost 1 base and J lost 4, with 7 bases in between. CDR1 MNHEY and CDR2 SVGEGT come from the germline V gene. The CDR3 reads CASSYWGGTGELFF. The CDR3 DNA reads as TGTGCCAGCAGTTACTGGGGAGGCACCGGGGAGCTGTTTTTT.

In DNA form, the CDR3 reads TGTGCCAGCAGTGACCGCGGCGAGCAGTACTTC. Translation: CASSDRGEQYF. The chain is built from TRBV6-1 and TRBJ2-7; D unresolved. CDR1 MNHNS and CDR2 SASEGT come from the germline V gene. This CDR3 is built from 11 residues. Trimming removed 3 bases at V and 6 bases at J, with 6 bases between.

The genes are TRBV12-3 or TRBV12-4 and TRBJ1-2; possibly TRBD1 for D (5 bases). Trimming pared 6 bases from V and 2 bases from J, leaving 13 bases between. The CDR3 extends over 14 amino acids. The CDR3 is CASRPPEGNYGYTF. The CDR3 nucleotides read TGTGCCAGCAGGCCCCCAGAGGGGAACTATGGCTACACCTTC.

The chain recombines TRBV30 with TRBJ2-7, with unresolved D. From germline, CDR1 is GTSNPN and CDR2 SVGIG (reference sequence). The V and J ends lost 0 bases and 4 bases respectively, with 4 bases between them. This CDR3 has 11 amino acids. As DNA, the CDR3 is TGTGCCTGGAGTGTGATATACGAGCAGTACTTC. This translates into CAWSVIYEQYF.

The chain employs TRBV12-3 or TRBV12-4 and TRBJ2-1; 12 bases are a match to TRBD2. The CDR3 contains 16 residues. After removal of 5 bases from V and 10 bases from J, the junction contained 12 bases not matched to a gene. The CDR3 DNA sequence: TGTGCCAGCAGTAAAACTAGCGGGGGGCCCTTAGGAGAGCAGTTCTTC. Its translation is CASSKTSGGPLGEQFF.

The genes are TRBV6-2 or TRBV6-3 and TRBJ1-5; D possibly corresponds to TRBD1 (6 bases). This CDR3 is 15 amino acids long. V dropped 0 bases and J dropped 6 bases, with 12 bases sitting between them. Germline V lookup: CDR1 MNHEY, CDR2 SVGEGT. The DNA of the CDR3 is TGTGCCAGCAGTTACTCCCAGCAGGGGACTCAGCCCCAGCATTTT. This encodes CASSYSQQGTQPQHF.

This clonotype was recorded a few times. V usage is TRBV6-5 and J usage is TRBJ1-3, with 7 bases fitting TRBD1. The V and J ends lost 2 bases and 0 bases, in that order; junction bases with no gene match: 10. Germline V gene data show CDR1 as MNHEY and CDR2 as SVGAGI. This CDR3 contains 18 residues. The DNA of the CDR3 is TGTGCCAGCAGTTACACAGCTATGGACAGGAGCTCTGGAAACACCATATATTTT. This gives the protein CASSYTAMDRSSGNTIYF.

This clonotype was counted between two and nine times. This rearrangement joins TRBV4-2 to TRBJ2-1, with D possibly being TRBD2 (6 bases). In germline, CDR1 is LGHNA, CDR2 YNFKEQ. The germline V and J ends were trimmed by 4 bases and 9 bases, with 19 bases remaining between them. There are 15 residues in the CDR3. The CDR3 DNA is TGTGCCAGCAGCCGAAGCGAGAGCCTAGCGACTGAGCAGTTCTTC. Translated, it gives CASSRSESLATEQFF.

This chain connects TRBV11-2 to TRBJ2-5, with D hard to call. Per germline, CDR1 SGHAT and CDR2 FQNNGV. V lost 5 bases to trimming and J lost 0 bases, with 13 bases between them. There are 15 residues in the CDR3. CDR3 nucleotides: TGTGCCAGCAGCCCACTCCATTCCAACCAAGAGACCCAGTACTTC. Translation gives CASSPLHSNQETQYF.

The chain employs TRBV12-3 or TRBV12-4 and TRBJ2-1, with TRBD2 identical over 9 bases. The CDR3 totals 16 residues. V gave up 7 bases and J gave up 7 bases; unmatched junction bases: 14. The CDR3 loop is CASTPGASGAGNEQFF. In DNA form, the CDR3 reads TGTGCCAGCACCCCAGGGGCTAGCGGGGCTGGGAATGAGCAGTTCTTC.

This clonotype was counted a few times. One junction end disagrees with the germline gene, perhaps due to a read error. The J gene is TRBJ2-5, the V gene TRBV12-3 or TRBV12-4; D is perhaps TRBD1 or TRBD2 (5 bases each). CDR3 length equals 12 residues. CDR3 coding DNA: TGTGCCAGCAGAGGTTCCGGGACCACCAACCACTTC. It yields the protein CASRGSGTTNHF.

V and J are TRBV12-3 or TRBV12-4 and TRBJ2-5; no firm D call. The length of the CDR3 is 14 residues. The V end lost 2 bases, the J end lost 0 bases, and 7 bases lay between the germline ends. The CDR3 spells CASSLIGNQETQYF. CDR3 DNA: TGTGCCAGCAGTTTAATAGGGAACCAAGAGACCCAGTACTTC.